Listed below are T cell receptor beta chains from one sample, sequenced in a study of Ad26.COV2.S vaccination and SARS-CoV-2 variants. This table comes from immunoSEQ multiplex PCR, and its TCRdb copy is limited to in-frame clones, with some not included. The table has about 280,000 clones, more than 70% seen once. This specimen was peripheral blood, taken in a trial of Ad26.COV2.S vaccine versus placebo. These TCRs come from a person between 18 and 65 years old who received the Ad26.COV2.S COVID-19 vaccine or a placebo. The CDR3 runs from the conserved cysteine through the conserved F or W. D genes are given only for firm matches. Expanded clones are given a class, and other clones once, few, many or no size at all.

D gene	V gene	clone size	J gene	CDR3 length	CDR3 DNA	CDR3 protein
.	TRBV2	.	TRBJ1-5	13	TGTGCCAGCACCCGGGACTATAATCAGCCCCAGCATTTT	CASTRDYNQPQHF
.	TRBV19	.	TRBJ1-5	14	TGTGCCAGTAGTAGCAGGGATAGCAATCAGCCCCAGCATTTT	CASSSRDSNQPQHF
TRBD1	TRBV7-6	few	TRBJ1-1	14	TGTGCCAGCAGCCCCGGGACAGCGAACACTGAAGCTTTCTTT	CASSPGTANTEAFF
.	TRBV2	once	TRBJ1-5	15	TGTGCCACTAAGGGGGGGGCGGCAAGCAATCAGCCCCAGCATTTT	CATKGGAASNQPQHF
TRBD2	TRBV18	once	TRBJ2-1	16	TGTGCCAGCTCACCCCCGATAGCGGGGCGGGGGGATGAGCAGTTCTTC	CASSPPIAGRGDEQFF
.	TRBV6-2/TRBV6-3	.	TRBJ2-7	13	TGTGCCAGCAGTGACATGATCTCCTACGAGCAGTACTTC	CASSDMISYEQYF
.	TRBV23-1	few	TRBJ1-2	14	TGCGCCAGCAGTCAAAGGCGGCGGCCACATGGCTACACCTTC	CASSQRRRPHGYTF
.	TRBV7-2	.	TRBJ2-5	14	TGTGCCAGCAGCTTAGTTGTTTCCCAAGAGACCCAGTACTTC	CASSLVVSQETQYF
TRBD2	TRBV5-8	.	TRBJ2-5	16	TGTGCCAGCAGCACCGGGACTAGCGGGGTAGTAGAGACCCAGTACTTC	CASSTGTSGVVETQYF
.	TRBV6-6	.	TRBJ2-6	19	TGTGCCAGCAGTCGGACCTCGGTTAGAATATACTCTGGGGCCAACGTCCTGACTTTC	CASSRTSVRIYSGANVLTF
.	TRBV6-5	.	TRBJ1-1	13	TGTGCCAGCAGGCCGGGGGCGCGTACTGAAGCTTTCTTT	CASRPGARTEAFF
.	TRBV10-3	.	TRBJ1-4	15	TGTGCCACTAGTTGGACAGACGCAACTAATGAAAAACTGTTTTTT	CATSWTDATNEKLFF
.	TRBV14	once	TRBJ1-1	15	TGTGCCAGCAGCCCCCGGGTCGGCAGTAACACTGAAGCTTTCTTT	CASSPRVGSNTEAFF
.	TRBV12-3/TRBV12-4	.	TRBJ2-3	13	TGTGCCAGCAGTAAAACTAGCACAGATACGCAGTATTTT	CASSKTSTDTQYF
TRBD1	TRBV11-2	.	TRBJ2-7	18	TGTGCCAGCAGCCCCATAAACCGGGACAGGGGGAAGGACTACGAGCAGTACTTC	CASSPINRDRGKDYEQYF
.	TRBV6-5	few	TRBJ1-2	15	TGTGCCAGCAGACAACAGGGCGGAAAGGGCTATGGCTACACCTTC	CASRQQGGKGYGYTF
TRBD1	TRBV27	.	TRBJ1-1	14	TGTGCCAGCAGTTTCTTAATCAGGGGGACTGAAGCTTTCTTT	CASSFLIRGTEAFF
.	TRBV19	.	TRBJ1-6	12	TGTGCCAGTAAAGGGGTAAATTCACCCCTCCACTTT	CASKGVNSPLHF
.	TRBV25-1	.	TRBJ2-2	16	TGTGCCAGCAGTGAATATGGAGGGACCCCCCCCGGGGAGCTGTTTTTT	CASSEYGGTPPGELFF
TRBD1	TRBV18	.	TRBJ2-7	17	TGTGCCAGCTCACCATGGGATCCTGGACAGGGTTCGGGGGAGCAGTACTTC	CASSPWDPGQGSGEQYF
TRBD1	TRBV2	.	TRBJ1-2	16	TGTGCCAGCAGCGGGGGGACAGGGGGCGAGGGCTATGGCTACACCTTC	CASSGGTGGEGYGYTF
.	TRBV3-1/TRBV3-2	.	TRBJ2-2	14	TGTGCCAGCAGCCACGCTCCAAACACCGGGGAGCTGTTTTTT	CASSHAPNTGELFF
.	TRBV5-8	.	TRBJ1-2	16	TGTGCCAGCAGCTTGGAATCCCTTCGGGCTAACTATGGCTACACCTTC	CASSLESLRANYGYTF
.	TRBV2	.	TRBJ2-5	11	TGTGCCAGCAGTGAACGGGAGACCCAGTACTTC	CASSERETQYF
TRBD1	TRBV27	.	TRBJ1-1	15	TGTGCCAGCACTAGAAACAGGGGGCTTTCCACTGAAGCTTTCTTT	CASTRNRGLSTEAFF
.	TRBV7-2	.	TRBJ2-7	14	TGTGCCAGCAGCTTAGCCAGGGGGGGCTACGAGCAGTACTTC	CASSLARGGYEQYF
TRBD1	TRBV27	.	TRBJ2-6	15	TGTGCCAGCAGTTCCAGGGGGCGAGGGGCCAACGTCCTGACTTTC	CASSSRGRGANVLTF
TRBD2	TRBV10-3	.	TRBJ2-1	13	TGTGCCCTGAGGACTAGCGAGTACAATGAGCAGTTCTTC	CALRTSEYNEQFF
.	TRBV28	.	TRBJ2-1	18	TGTGCCAGCAGTTTATCTAAGCGGAGACTAGTATTATTCAGAGAGCAGTTCTTC	CASSLSKRRLVLFREQFF
TRBD1	TRBV5-1	once	TRBJ1-2	14	TGCGCCAGCAGCGGAAAGACAGGGGACCGTGGCTACACCTTC	CASSGKTGDRGYTF
.	TRBV29-1	.	TRBJ2-3	12	TGCAGCGTTGAATTAGCAGAAGATACGCAGTATTTT	CSVELAEDTQYF
TRBD1	TRBV12-5	.	TRBJ1-2	15	TGTGCTAGTGGCCCTAGACGGGACAGGGGTTATGGCTACACCTTC	CASGPRRDRGYGYTF
.	TRBV5-1	.	TRBJ1-2	12	TGCGCCAGCAGCTTGGATTCGGGGAGGGGGACCTTC	CASSLDSGRGTF
.	TRBV18	.	TRBJ2-5	14	TGTGCCAGCTCACCAGTCCGGGGGGCCGAGACCCAGTACTTC	CASSPVRGAETQYF
.	TRBV7-2	.	TRBJ1-2	13	TGTGCCAGCAGCTTGGCAGAGAAGTATGGCTACACCTTC	CASSLAEKYGYTF
.	TRBV5-4	.	TRBJ2-2	14	TGTGCCAGCAGACGGGACCAGGGGACCGGGGAGCTGTTTTTT	CASRRDQGTGELFF
TRBD2	TRBV2	.	TRBJ2-1	15	TGTGCCAGCAGAGGACTAGCGGGGGGTTCCAATGAGCAGTTCTTC	CASRGLAGGSNEQFF
TRBD2	TRBV7-2	.	TRBJ2-5	16	TGTGCCAGCAGTTCAGAGGGCGGGGGGGCCCTCCAGACCCAGTACTTC	CASSSEGGGALQTQYF
TRBD1	TRBV2	.	TRBJ1-2	14	TGTGCCAGCAGCTCAACAGGGGGCCTTAGGGGCTACACCTTC	CASSSTGGLRGYTF
TRBD1	TRBV2	.	TRBJ1-4	16	TGTGCCAGCGAGGGGGCTGCCAGTGCGGCTAATGAAAAACTGTTTTTT	CASEGAASAANEKLFF
.	TRBV27	.	TRBJ2-2	12	TGTGCCAGCAGTCCTAACACCGGGGAGCTGTTTTTT	CASSPNTGELFF
TRBD1	TRBV7-9	few	TRBJ1-1	13	TGTGCCAGCAGCTCACAGGGGCTGGCTGAAGCTTTCTTT	CASSSQGLAEAFF
TRBD1	TRBV7-9	.	TRBJ1-1	14	TGTGCCAGCAGCGGGGGACAGGGGCGAACTGAAGCTTTCTTT	CASSGGQGRTEAFF
.	TRBV7-2	.	TRBJ1-4	15	TGTGCCAGCAGCTTAGGTGGGGGGACTAATGAAAAACTGTTTTTT	CASSLGGGTNEKLFF
.	TRBV10-1	few	TRBJ1-5	12	TGCGCCAGCGGAGACACCTATCAGCCCCAGCATTTT	CASGDTYQPQHF